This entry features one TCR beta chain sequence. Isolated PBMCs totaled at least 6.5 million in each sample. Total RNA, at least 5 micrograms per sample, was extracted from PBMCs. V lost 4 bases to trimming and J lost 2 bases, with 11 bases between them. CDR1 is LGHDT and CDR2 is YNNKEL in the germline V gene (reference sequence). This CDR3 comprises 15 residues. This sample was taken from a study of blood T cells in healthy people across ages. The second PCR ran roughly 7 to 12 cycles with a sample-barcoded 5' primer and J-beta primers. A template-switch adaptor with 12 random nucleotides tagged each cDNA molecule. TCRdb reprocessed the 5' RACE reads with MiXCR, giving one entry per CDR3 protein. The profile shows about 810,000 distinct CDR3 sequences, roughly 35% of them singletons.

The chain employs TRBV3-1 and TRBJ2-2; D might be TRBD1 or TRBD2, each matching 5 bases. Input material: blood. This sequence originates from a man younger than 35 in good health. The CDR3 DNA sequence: TGTGCCAGCAGCCTGACAGACTATAACACCGGGGAGCTGTTTTTT. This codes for CASSLTDYNTGELFF.